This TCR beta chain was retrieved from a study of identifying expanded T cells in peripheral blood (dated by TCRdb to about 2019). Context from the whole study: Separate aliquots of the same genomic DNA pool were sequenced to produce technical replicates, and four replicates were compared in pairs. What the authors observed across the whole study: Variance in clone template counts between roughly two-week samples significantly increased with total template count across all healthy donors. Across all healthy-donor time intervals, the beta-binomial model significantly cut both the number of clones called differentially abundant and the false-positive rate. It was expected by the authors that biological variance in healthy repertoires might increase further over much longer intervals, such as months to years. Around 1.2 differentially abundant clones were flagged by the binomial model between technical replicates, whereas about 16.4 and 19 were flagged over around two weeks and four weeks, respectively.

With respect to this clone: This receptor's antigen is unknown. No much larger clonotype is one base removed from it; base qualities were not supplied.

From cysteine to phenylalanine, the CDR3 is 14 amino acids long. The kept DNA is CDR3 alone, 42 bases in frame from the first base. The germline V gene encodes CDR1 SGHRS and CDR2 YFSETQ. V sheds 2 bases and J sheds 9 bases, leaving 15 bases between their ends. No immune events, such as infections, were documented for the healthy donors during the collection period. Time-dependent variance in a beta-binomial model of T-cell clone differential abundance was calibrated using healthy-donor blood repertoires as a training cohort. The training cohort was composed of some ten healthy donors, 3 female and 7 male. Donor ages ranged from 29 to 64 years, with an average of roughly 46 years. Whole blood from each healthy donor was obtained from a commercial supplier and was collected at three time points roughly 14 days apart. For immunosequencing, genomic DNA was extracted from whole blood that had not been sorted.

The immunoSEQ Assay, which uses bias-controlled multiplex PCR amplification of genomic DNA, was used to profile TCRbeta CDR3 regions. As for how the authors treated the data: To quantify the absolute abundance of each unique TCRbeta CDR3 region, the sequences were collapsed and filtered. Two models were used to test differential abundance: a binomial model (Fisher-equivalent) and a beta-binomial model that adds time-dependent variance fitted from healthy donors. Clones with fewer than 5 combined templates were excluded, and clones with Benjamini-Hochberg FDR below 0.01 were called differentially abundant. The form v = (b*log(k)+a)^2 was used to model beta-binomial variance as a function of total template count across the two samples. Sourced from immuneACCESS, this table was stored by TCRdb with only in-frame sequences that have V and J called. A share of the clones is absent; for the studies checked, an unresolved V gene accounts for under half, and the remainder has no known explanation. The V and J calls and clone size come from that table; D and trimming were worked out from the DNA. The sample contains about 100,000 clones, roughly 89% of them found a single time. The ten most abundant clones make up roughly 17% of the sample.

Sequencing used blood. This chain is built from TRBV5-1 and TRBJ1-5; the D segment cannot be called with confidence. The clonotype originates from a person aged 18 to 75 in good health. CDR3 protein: CASSLDFRDSPQHF. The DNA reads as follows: TGCGCCAGCAGCTTAGATTTCCGCGATTCGCCCCAGCATTTT.